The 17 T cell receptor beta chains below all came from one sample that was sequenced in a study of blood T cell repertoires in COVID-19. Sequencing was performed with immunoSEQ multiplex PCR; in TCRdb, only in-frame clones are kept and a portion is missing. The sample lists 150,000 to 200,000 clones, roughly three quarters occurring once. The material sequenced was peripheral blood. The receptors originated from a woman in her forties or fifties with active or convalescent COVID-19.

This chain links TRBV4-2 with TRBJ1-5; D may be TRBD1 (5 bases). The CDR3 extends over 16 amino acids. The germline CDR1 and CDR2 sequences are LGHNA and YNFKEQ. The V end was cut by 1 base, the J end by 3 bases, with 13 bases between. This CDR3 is CASSQAASGYNQPQHF. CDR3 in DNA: TGTGCCAGCAGCCAAGCCGCATCAGGGTACAATCAGCCCCAGCATTTT.

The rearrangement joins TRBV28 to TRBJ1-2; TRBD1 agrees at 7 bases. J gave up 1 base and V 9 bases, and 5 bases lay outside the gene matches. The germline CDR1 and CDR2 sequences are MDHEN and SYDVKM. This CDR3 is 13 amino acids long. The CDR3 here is CASRDSHNYGYTF. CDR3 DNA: TGTGCCAGTAGGGACAGCCATAACTATGGCTACACCTTC.

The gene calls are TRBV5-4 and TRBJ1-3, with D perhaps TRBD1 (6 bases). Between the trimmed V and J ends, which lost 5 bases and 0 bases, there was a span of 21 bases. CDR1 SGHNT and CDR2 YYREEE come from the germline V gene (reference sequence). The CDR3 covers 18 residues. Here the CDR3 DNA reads TGTGCCAGCAGTCTGGGGGCCAACCCTAAAGACTCTGGAAACACCATATATTTT. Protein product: CASSLGANPKDSGNTIYF.

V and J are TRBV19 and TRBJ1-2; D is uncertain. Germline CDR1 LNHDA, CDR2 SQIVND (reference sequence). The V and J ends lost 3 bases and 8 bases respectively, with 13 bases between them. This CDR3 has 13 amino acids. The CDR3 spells CASSIEGERGYTF. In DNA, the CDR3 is TGTGCCAGTAGTATCGAGGGTGAAAGGGGCTACACCTTC.

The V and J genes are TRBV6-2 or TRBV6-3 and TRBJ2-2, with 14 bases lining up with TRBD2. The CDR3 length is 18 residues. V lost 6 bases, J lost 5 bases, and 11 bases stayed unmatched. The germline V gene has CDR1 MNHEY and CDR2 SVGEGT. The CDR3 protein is CASSPGTSGGPRTGELFF. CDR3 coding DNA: TGTGCCAGCAGCCCTGGGACTAGCGGGGGCCCCAGGACCGGGGAGCTGTTTTTT.

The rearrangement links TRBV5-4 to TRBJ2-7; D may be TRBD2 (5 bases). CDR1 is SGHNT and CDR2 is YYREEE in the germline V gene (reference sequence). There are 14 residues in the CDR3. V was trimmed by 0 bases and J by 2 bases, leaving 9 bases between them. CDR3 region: CASSLGTYAYEQYF. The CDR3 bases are TGTGCCAGCAGCTTGGGGACTTACGCCTACGAGCAGTACTTC. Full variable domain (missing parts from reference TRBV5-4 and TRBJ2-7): ETGVTQSPTHLIKTRGQQVTLRCSSQSGHNTVSWYQQALGQGPQFIFQYYREEENGRGNFPPRFSGLQFPNYSSELNVNALELDDSALYLCASSLGTYAYEQYFGPGTRLTVT.

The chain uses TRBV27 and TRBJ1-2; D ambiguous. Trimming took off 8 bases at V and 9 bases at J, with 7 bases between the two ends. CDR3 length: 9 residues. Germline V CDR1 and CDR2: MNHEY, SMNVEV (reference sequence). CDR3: CASEARYTF. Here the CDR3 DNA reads TGTGCCAGCGAAGCTCGCTACACCTTC.

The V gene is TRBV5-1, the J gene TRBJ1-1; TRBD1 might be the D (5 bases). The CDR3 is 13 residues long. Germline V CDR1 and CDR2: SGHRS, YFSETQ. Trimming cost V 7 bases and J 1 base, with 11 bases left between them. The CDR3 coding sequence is TGCGCCAGCGGCAGGGCCACGAACACTGAAGCTTTCTTT. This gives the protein CASGRATNTEAFF.

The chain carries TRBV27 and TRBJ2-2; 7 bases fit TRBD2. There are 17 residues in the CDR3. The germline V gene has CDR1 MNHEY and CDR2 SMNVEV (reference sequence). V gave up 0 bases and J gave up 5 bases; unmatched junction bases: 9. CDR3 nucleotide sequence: TGTGCCAGCAGTTTATCGGCTAGCGGTGTTTGGACCGGGGAGCTGTTTTTT. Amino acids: CASSLSASGVWTGELFF.

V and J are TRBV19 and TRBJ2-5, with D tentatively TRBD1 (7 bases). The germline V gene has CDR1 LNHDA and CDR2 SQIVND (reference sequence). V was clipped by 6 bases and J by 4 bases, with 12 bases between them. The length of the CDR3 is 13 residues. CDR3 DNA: TGTGCCAGTAGGAGACAGGGAGGAGAGACCCAGTACTTC. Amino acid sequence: CASRRQGGETQYF.

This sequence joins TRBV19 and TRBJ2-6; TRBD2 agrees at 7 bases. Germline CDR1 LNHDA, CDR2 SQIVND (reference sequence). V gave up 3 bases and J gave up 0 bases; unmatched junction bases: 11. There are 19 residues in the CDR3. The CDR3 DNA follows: TGTGCCAGTAGTATTAGGGAGGGGAGTGGAGGCTCTGGGGCCAACGTCCTGACTTTC. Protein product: CASSIREGSGGSGANVLTF.

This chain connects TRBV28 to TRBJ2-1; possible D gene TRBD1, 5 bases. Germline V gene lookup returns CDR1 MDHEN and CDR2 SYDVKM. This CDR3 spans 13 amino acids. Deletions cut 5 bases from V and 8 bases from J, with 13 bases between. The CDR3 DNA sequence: TGTGCCAGCAGTACCATATCCAGGGATGAGCAGTTCTTC. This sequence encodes CASSTISRDEQFF.

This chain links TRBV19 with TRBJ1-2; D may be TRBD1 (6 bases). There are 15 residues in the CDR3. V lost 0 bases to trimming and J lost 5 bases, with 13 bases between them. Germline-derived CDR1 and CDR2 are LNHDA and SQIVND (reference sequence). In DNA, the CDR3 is TGTGCCAGTAGTATAGAGCTGGGGGCGGCATATGGCTACACCTTC. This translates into CASSIELGAAYGYTF.

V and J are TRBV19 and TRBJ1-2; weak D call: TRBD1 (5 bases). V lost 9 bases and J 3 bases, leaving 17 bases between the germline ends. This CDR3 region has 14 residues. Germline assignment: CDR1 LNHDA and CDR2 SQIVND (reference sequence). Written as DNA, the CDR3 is TGTGCCAGCCGGGGGAGGGGTCCGGACTATGGCTACACCTTC. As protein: CASRGRGPDYGYTF.

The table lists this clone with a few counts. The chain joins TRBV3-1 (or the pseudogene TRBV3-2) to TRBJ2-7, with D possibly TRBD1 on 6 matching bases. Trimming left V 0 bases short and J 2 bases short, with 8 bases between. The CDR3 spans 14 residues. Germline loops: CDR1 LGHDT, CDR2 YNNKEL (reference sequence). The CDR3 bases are TGTGCCAGCAGCCAAGACACAGGGACCTACGAGCAGTACTTC. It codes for CASSQDTGTYEQYF.

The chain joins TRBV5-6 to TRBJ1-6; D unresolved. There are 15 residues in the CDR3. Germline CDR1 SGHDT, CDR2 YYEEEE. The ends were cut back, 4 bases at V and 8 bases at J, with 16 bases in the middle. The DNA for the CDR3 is TGTGCCAGCAGCGGATACAGCTTATGGGATTCACCCCTCCACTTT. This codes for CASSGYSLWDSPLHF.

The CDR3 bases are TGTGCCTGGGCCCCAACCCCGGGAGTCACCGGGGAGCTGTTTTTT. Translated: CAWAPTPGVTGELFF. The V and J genes are TRBV30 and TRBJ2-2; D might be TRBD2 (6 bases). This CDR3 has 15 residues. The V gene lost 5 bases and the J gene lost 4 bases, with 17 bases spanning the gap. The V gene's germline CDR1 is GTSNPN and CDR2 SVGIG (reference sequence).